Detailed here is one TCR beta chain. This clone was seen a single time. Its antigen remains unidentified. No quality values exist for individual bases; no much larger clone is one base distant. Based on the germline V gene (reference sequence), the CDR1 and CDR2 sequences are SGHNT and YYREEE. Trimming leaves V shorter by 0 bases and J shorter by 6 bases, with the junction holding 9 bases beyond the gene matches. The cysteine opens and the phenylalanine closes a CDR3 of 16 amino acids. Only the CDR3 portion is preserved as DNA: 48 bases, with reading frame beginning at the first base. The cohort comprised around 690 healthy bone marrow donors. At the time of sampling, all cohort members were nominally healthy, though unrecorded immune exposures were likely present. The donor tested CMV seropositive, placing the donor among the 290 or so seropositive members of the cohort. Each donor provided a peripheral blood sample, and peripheral blood mononuclear cells were used for TCR beta sequencing. Genomic DNA extraction from the blood cell samples was performed with the Qiagen DNeasy Blood Extraction Kit.

Receptor libraries were prepared by the immunoSEQ multiplex PCR assay. For the multiplex PCR, a mixture combining 60 forward primers for TCR Vbeta segments and 13 reverse primers for TCR Jbeta segments was used. Amplification of the CDR3 region of rearranged TCR beta genes was performed with a multiplex PCR assay on genomic DNA. On the Illumina HiSeq System, the amplified TCR beta libraries were sequenced as 87-base-pair reads. The study's own analysis went as follows. A later analysis tallied around 87 million unique TCR beta chains across the 640 or so repertoires, and around 12 million of those chains were shared by two or more donors. Raw reads were error-corrected and collapsed into unique sequences by a nearest-neighbor algorithm in which closely related sequences were merged to remove PCR and sequencing errors. V, D and J gene segments were assigned by aligning CDR3 sequences to IMGT reference sequences. For a sequence to be retained, at least a six-nucleotide match to both a V gene segment and a J gene segment was required. Rearrangements were classified as productive when the CDR3 lacked stop codons and remained in frame with V and J, and all other rearrangements were classified as non-productive. Following IMGT convention, CDR3 was defined as the stretch from the second conserved V-encoded cysteine up to the conserved J-encoded phenylalanine. The earlier analysis of a few hundred of the donors excluded any sequence lacking an unambiguous match to a single V gene segment. In an earlier analysis of roughly 600 of the donors, a V segment was called functional when productive rearrangements were above 56.7%, and segregating when the standard deviation between donors exceeded 5%. A statistical classification framework was built to diagnose cytomegalovirus status from the catalog of TCR beta chain sequences. In a later analysis, V and J genes were assigned by comparing TCR nucleotide sequences against IMGT/GENE-DB human TR gene sequences. Using the TCRdist pipeline, a later analysis assigned CDR3 sequences along with most-parsimonious VDJ recombination scenarios. A later analysis defined each TCR beta chain by its CDR3 amino acid sequence plus V-gene family, and excluded reads lacking a unique V-gene family. As a way to deal with suspected cross-contamination and a sequencing artifact, a later analysis dropped 500 to 700 nucleotide sequences that were highly shared and had low generation probability. For each public chain, a later analysis derived a clonal expansion index from normalized ranks of inferred template counts within each repertoire. In a later analysis, generation probabilities were computed using a VDJ recombination model fitted to out-of-frame rearrangements, and the results were checked against IGoR. A later analysis scored TCR-TCR, TCR-HLA and TCR-CMV co-occurrence with hypergeometric tests, applying a repertoire-size bias correction to TCR pairs. False discovery rates were estimated in a later analysis by permuting HLA or CMV assignments 20 times. In a later analysis, co-occurring TCRs were grouped using DBSCAN, with TCRdist sequence similarity added in when clustering inside HLA-allele-positive subsets. Repertoires with fewer than 30,000 or more than 120,000 public chains were left out of co-occurrence clustering, as were about 5 repertoires with anomalous nucleotide sharing. TCRdb limited this immuneACCESS table to in-frame rearrangements with V and J called. A share of clones is missing; checked studies link under half to unresolved V genes, and the rest is unexplained. The D gene and trimming were derived from the DNA, and the V and J assignments and clone size from that table. The sample includes approximately 120,000 clones, with 75% to 85% observed a single time. The ten largest make up roughly 9% of the sample.

These data originate in a study of cytomegalovirus exposure and HLA in healthy donors (dated by TCRdb to 2017 to 2019). Study-level background: An earlier analysis of some 550 of the donors reported approximately 290 Gb of sequence data and around 120 million unique TCR beta sequences from some 180 million T cells. Rather than drawing on any new phenotypic data, the later analysis identified candidate immune exposures from TCR beta sequences and the way those sequences occurred across donors. The study profiled the T cell repertoires of 666 subjects by immunosequencing and related them to cytomegalovirus serostatus. Genome-wide SNP genotypes for about 60% of the roughly 700 donors were used in a later genetic analysis, which treated that subset as a discovery cohort. An earlier analysis of 450 to 750 of the donors used high-throughput TCR beta sequencing to judge whether each TCR beta V gene segment behaved as functional or pseudogenic. The study aimed to test whether cataloging public T cell receptors could reveal signatures of past pathogen exposure. Besides the first cohort of hundreds of subjects, a separate validation cohort made up of roughly 130 different subjects was used. A later analysis re-analyzed previously published TCR beta repertoires from roughly 630 donors and added high-resolution HLA genotyping to study TCR occurrence patterns. Roughly 5 DR-DQ haplotypes were handled as single units for association and clustering because linkage in the cohort was strong. Of the 398 genotyped donors, approximately 82% fell in the genetic ancestry cluster associated with self-reported Caucasian donors. Typing coverage differed by locus: A, B, C, DRB1 and DQB1 were typed in about 620-640 donors, DQA1 in around 500, DPA1 in around 600, and DPB1 in about 450. Class I and class II HLA loci were covered by the typing at four-digit resolution. Donor age, sex, ethnicity and CMV serostatus were collected together with the repertoire data. On average, around 230,000 unique TCR beta nucleotide sequences were sequenced per donor among a few hundred genotyped donors of the cohort, with roughly 18% of those sequences being non-productive. All discovery cohort repertoires had been generated on a single sequencing platform. To predict cytomegalovirus infection status, the study combined high-throughput TCR immunosequencing, statistical association of individual TCRs with disease status, and machine learning. An early release that covered some 640 HLA-typed donors contained approximately 320 gigabases of sequencing data and approximately 85 million unique TCR sequences.

Findings and caveats that apply to the study as a whole: In a later analysis, around 15,000 TCR beta sequences were associated with specific HLA alleles at a false discovery rate of 0.05. In a later analysis, most CMV-associated TCR beta chains were found to appear HLA-restricted, with HLA associations seemingly driven largely by CMV exposure. According to the authors, the approach could potentially be generalized to other disease states and immunological phenotypes. A further reported finding was that TCR beta sequences accurately predicted the HLA-A and HLA-B alleles for most subjects in the first cohort. Only TCR beta chains were sequenced in this cohort, and the absence of alpha or paired-chain data limited detectable features. Because counts were too low, roughly 17 rarely observed V segments, including chromosome 9 orphons, were left out of the earlier analysis of 587 of the donors. Several of the top co-occurrence clusters appeared to be linked to parvovirus B19, influenza, CMV and Epstein-Barr virus, according to a later analysis. The classifier was reported to diagnose cytomegalovirus status with high specificity and sensitivity in both the original cohort and the validation cohort. A later genetic analysis reported fewer N-insertions in productive TCRs among donors in an Asian-associated ancestry cluster than the roughly 700-donor mean. Assigning TCR associations to individual alleles was difficult when HLA alleles, especially DR and DQ, strongly co-occurred. In vitro tests confirmed that a few of the cytomegalovirus-associated TCR beta chains recognize cytomegalovirus antigens. A later analysis found that TCR association rates varied across HLA loci, with DRB1 alleles showing the most associated TCRs and HLA-C alleles the fewest. The presence/absence analyses assumed that sequencing depth was roughly uniform across donors, and that assumption may not be true. A total of some 180 TCR beta chains were listed by the study as associated with cytomegalovirus. In a later analysis, HLA-associated TCR beta chains were found to be more clonally expanded and to have lower generation probabilities than equally common non-associated chains. An earlier analysis of approximately 570 of the donors showed that most TCR beta V segments appeared in productive rearrangements either about 87% or about 30% of the time, which broadly matched IMGT annotations. Linkage disequilibrium might explain the correlated functional status among segregating V segments, but an unknown experimental factor could not be ruled out. Because some donors lacked HLA typing at each locus, the association tests relied only on the typed subset. In a later genetic analysis, a missense DCLRE1C variant was associated with V-gene and J-gene trimming of TCR beta chains, and the association was replicated in an independent cohort. Most TCR sequences were observed very rarely across donors, whereas some public TCRs were present in many individuals. A cluster of highly shared sequence variants was judged likely to be a technical artifact of the sequencing pipeline. The 87-base-pair reads could not distinguish some IMGT-functional V segments, including TRBV6-2 and TRBV6-3, so those segments were excluded. Immune exposure information for the cohort was limited to CMV serostatus.

Sequenced sample: PBMCs. The TCR sequence derives from a woman aged 45 to 65 in good health and CMV-seropositive. The V gene is TRBV5-4 and the J gene is TRBJ2-5; 9 central bases correspond to TRBD2. For the CDR3, the sequence is CASSLALAGVEKTQYF. The DNA is as follows: TGTGCCAGCAGCTTGGCCTTAGCGGGAGTAGAAAAGACCCAGTACTTC.